This entry features one T cell receptor (beta chain) sequence. The antigen remains unidentified. V lost 0 bases, J lost 4 bases, and 5 bases stayed unmatched. Germline CDR1 SGHRS, CDR2 YFSETQ. The CDR3 has 15 residues. These data are taken from a study of response to subunit inactivated influenza vaccine. Study conclusions and caveats: A suggestion made by the authors is that each seasonal influenza vaccination recruits few new T cells.

TCRdb reprocessed the RT-PCR reads via MiXCR and lists one record per CDR3 protein. The sample includes about 520,000 distinct CDR3 sequences, roughly 23% of them seen just once. V usage is TRBV5-1 and J usage is TRBJ2-3, with TRBD2 identical over 7 bases. The TCR comes from a man between 45 and 60 years old who received an inactivated influenza vaccine. Specimen: CD4+ T cells sorted from PBMCs, collected around 5 days after vaccination. The CDR3 DNA reads as TGCGCCAGCAGCTTGGCAGCGGGAATACCAGATACGCAGTATTTT. Translation gives CASSLAAGIPDTQYF.